This TCR beta chain was recorded in a study of cytotoxic CD8 clonotypes in ibrutinib-treated CLL. The intended depth for sequencing was 1 in 200,000 to 1 in 1 million T cells. The protocol was immunoSEQ multiplex PCR, while the TCRdb copy is restricted to in-frame clones and leaves out a portion. The data show approximately 200,000 clones, about 72% seen once. Looked up from germline, CDR1 is LNHDA and CDR2 is SQIVND (reference sequence). Trimming cost V 5 bases and J 0 bases, with 16 bases left between them. This CDR3 spans 17 amino acids. The origin of this receptor is a human donor with chronic lymphocytic leukemia. Sequencing was performed on PBMCs, taken after 24 months of ibrutinib treatment. The genes are TRBV19 and TRBJ1-4; weak D call: TRBD1 (6 bases). The CDR3 loop is CASSSPGHPSTNEKLFF. Written as DNA, the CDR3 is TGTGCCAGTAGTTCACCGGGACACCCTTCAACTAATGAAAAACTGTTTTTT.